This entry describes one T cell receptor (beta chain). This sample was included in a study of chemoradiotherapy in HPV16-positive cancers. The CDR3 length is 14 residues. V was cut by 5 bases and J by 3 bases, with 13 bases left in between. In germline, CDR1 is SEHNR, CDR2 FQNEAQ (reference sequence). TCRdb keeps only in-frame clones here, not all; method: immunoSEQ multiplex PCR. The table lists 25,000 to 40,000 clones, 89% of them singletons. This rearrangement joins TRBV7-9 to TRBJ2-5, with D perhaps matching TRBD1 (8 bases). This sequence was found in a human donor with HPV-associated anogenital cancer. The sample consisted of blood, taken from a patient who underwent chemoradiotherapy. CDR3: CASSPTGGEETQYF. In DNA, the CDR3 is TGTGCCAGCAGCCCAACAGGGGGGGAAGAGACCCAGTACTTC.